This T cell receptor (beta chain) was recorded in a study of response to subunit inactivated influenza vaccine. This clonotype was detected only a few times. This CDR3 region has 13 residues. The germline V and J ends were trimmed by 7 bases and 5 bases, with 16 bases remaining between them. Germline V CDR1 and CDR2: SQVTM, ANQGSEA. TCRdb re-called the RT-PCR reads through MiXCR, storing one row per CDR3 protein. The data hold hundreds of thousands of distinct CDR3 sequences, with around 11% observed a single time. The same data also went into a second study, on T cells expressing NK-cell markers. That source reports: For TCR beta, cDNA was produced by 5'RACE template switching with UMIs. The eight sequenced donors comprised seven who were HCMV-seropositive and one who was seronegative. Among the experiments, several used an anti-gamma-delta TCR antibody to restrict sorting to alpha-beta TCR T cells.

The TCR originated in a man aged 50-59 years who received an inactivated influenza vaccine. The gene calls are TRBV29-1 and TRBJ2-3, with D tentatively TRBD1 (5 bases). The sample in question was PBMCs from blood, obtained on the day of vaccination. The CDR3 protein is CSANTRVKDTQYF. The CDR3 DNA sequence: TGCAGCGCAAACACCAGGGTGAAAGATACGCAGTATTTT.